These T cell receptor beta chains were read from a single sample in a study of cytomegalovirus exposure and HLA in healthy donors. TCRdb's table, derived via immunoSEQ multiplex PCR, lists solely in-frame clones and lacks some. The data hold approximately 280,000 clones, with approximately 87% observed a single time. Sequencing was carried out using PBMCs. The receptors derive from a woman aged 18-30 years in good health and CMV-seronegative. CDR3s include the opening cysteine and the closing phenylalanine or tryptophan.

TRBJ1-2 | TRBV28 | CASKRQGENYGYTF
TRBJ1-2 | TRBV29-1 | CSVPGQAEGYTF
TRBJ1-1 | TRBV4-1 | CASSQDAGGADEAFF
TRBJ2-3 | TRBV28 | CASSLTWTGGSPVTYF
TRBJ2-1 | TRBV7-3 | CASSLELRGRARQFF
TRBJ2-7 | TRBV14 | CASSLTTSEARYYEQYF
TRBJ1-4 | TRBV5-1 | CASSLGSLNEKLFF
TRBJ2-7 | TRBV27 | CASSFLTGGSPYEQYF
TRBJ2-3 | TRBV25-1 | CASSEKPIEVSTDTQYF
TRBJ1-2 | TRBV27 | CASSLIGRDYGYTF
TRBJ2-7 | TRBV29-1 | CSVDRIDSYEQYF
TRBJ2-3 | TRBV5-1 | CASLLGLPGDTQYF
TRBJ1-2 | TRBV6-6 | CASSNGGGIDGYTF
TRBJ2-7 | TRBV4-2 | CASSQASRGDHEQYF
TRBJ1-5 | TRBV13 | CASSRRGQPQHF
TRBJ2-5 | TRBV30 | CAWKKGEGRGETQYF
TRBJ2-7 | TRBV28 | CASSFLGQGGEQYF
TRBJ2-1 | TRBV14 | CASCPLAGALGEQFF
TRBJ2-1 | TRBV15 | CATSSGREYNEQFF
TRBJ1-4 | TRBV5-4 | CASRNTGGAANEKLFF
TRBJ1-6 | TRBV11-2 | CASSPDHQTGLNSPLHF
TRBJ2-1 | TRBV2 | CASTPDRASYNEQFF
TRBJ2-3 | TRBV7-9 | CASSPRLAEDTDTQYF
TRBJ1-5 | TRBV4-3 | CASSQEWDRGDQPQHF
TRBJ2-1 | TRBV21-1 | CASQTSQGLDNEQFF
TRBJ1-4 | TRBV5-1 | CASSPGGAGLNEKLFF
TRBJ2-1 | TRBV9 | CASGHPNGTSGAVFVQFF
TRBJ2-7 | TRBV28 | CASSFQGGSYEQYF
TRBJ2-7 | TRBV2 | CAIYRAGEQYF
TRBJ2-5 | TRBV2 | CASSEGTSGETQYF
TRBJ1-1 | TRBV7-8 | CASSSTGGGTEAFF
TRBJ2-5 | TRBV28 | CASSLSILADDSRETQYF
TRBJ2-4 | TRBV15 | CATSRVGTGGNIQYF
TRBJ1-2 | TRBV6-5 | CASSYRTGNYGYTF
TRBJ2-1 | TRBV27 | CASSFFGGSYNEQFF
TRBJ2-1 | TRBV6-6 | CASSYELAGVEQFF